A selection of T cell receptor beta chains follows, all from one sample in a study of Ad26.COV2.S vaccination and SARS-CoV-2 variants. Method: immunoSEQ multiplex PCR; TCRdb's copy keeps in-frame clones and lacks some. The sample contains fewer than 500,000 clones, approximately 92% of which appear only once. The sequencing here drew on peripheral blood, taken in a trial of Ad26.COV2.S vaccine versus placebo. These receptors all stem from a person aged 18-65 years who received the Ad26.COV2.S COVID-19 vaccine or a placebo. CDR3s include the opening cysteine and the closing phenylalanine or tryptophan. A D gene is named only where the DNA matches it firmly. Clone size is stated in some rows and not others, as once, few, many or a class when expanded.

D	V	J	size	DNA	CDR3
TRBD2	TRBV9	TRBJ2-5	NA	TGTGCCAGCAGCGTGGGAGGGGTCCAAGAGACCCAGTACTTC	CASSVGGVQETQYF
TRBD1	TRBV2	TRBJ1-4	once	TGTGCCAGCAGTACCCTGACAGGGAATGAAAAACTGTTTTTT	CASSTLTGNEKLFF
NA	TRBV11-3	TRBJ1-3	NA	TGTGCCAGCAGCTCCGCCAAAGGACAGAGAAGCTCTGGAAACACCATATATTTT	CASSSAKGQRSSGNTIYF
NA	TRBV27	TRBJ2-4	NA	TGTGCCAGCAGTCATAGACCCGGCTGGCACATTCAGTACTTC	CASSHRPGWHIQYF
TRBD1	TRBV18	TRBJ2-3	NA	TGTGCCAGCTCACCACCGAAGGGACAGGGGGCCGCGGGCACAGATACGCAGTATTTT	CASSPPKGQGAAGTDTQYF
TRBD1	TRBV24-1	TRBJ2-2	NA	TGTGCCACCAGTGAGGCGACAGGGGGGGTGGCCGGGGAGCTGTTTTTT	CATSEATGGVAGELFF
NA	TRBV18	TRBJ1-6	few	TGTGCCAGCTCACCACCTGCAGGGTATGGACCCCTCCACTTT	CASSPPAGYGPLHF
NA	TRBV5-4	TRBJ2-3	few	TGTGCCAGCAGTCGCGTACCCGATACGCAGTATTTT	CASSRVPDTQYF
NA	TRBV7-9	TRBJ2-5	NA	TGTGCCAGCAGCTTAGGAGGGAGGTCACTGTACTTC	CASSLGGRSLYF
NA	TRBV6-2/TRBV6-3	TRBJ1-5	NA	TGTGCCAGCAGTTACTGGTGGGGGAATCAGCCCCAGCATTTT	CASSYWWGNQPQHF
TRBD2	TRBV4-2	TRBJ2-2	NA	TGTGCCAGCAGCCAAGTCCATCGGGGGGGAACCGGGGAGCTGTTTTTT	CASSQVHRGGTGELFF
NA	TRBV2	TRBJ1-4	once	TGTGCCAGCAGTGATGAGGTGGCCATAAAACTGTTTTTT	CASSDEVAIKLFF
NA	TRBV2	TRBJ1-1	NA	TGTGCCACTTCCGTAGTTGTTCAGTCTTTCTTT	CATSVVVQSFF
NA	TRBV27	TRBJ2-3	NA	TGTGCCAGCAGTTTAGATTCTGGGGGAGATACGCAGTATTTT	CASSLDSGGDTQYF
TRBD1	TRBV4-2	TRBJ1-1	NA	TGTGCCAGCAGCCAAGGTTGGACAGGGGACACTGAAGCTTTCTTT	CASSQGWTGDTEAFF
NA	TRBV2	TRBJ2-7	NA	TGTGCCAGCAGTGAAGCACGGGGGTTGGTCTACGAGCAGTACTTC	CASSEARGLVYEQYF